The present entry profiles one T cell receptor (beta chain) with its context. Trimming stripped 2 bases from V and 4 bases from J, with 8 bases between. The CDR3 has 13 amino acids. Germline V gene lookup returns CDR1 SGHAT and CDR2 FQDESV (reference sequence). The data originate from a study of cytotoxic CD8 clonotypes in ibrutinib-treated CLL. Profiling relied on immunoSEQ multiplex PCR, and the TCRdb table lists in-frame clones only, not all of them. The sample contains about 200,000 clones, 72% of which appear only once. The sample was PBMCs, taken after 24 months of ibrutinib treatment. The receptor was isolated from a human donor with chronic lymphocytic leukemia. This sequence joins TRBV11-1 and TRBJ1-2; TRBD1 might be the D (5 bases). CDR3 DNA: TGTGCCAGCAGCTTATCAGGGCTCTATGGCTACACCTTC. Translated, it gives CASSLSGLYGYTF.